Listed below are T cell receptor beta chains from one sample, sequenced in a study of shared clonotypes between healthy human individuals. Only in-frame clones appear in the TCRdb table, and some are missing; sequencing was by immunoSEQ multiplex PCR. The table includes about 800,000 clones, 90% to 97% detected once. Input material: naive CD8+ T cells sorted from blood. These receptors were obtained from a man aged 30 to 45 in good health. CDR3s include the opening cysteine and the closing phenylalanine or tryptophan. D genes are given only for firm matches. Expanded clones get a size class; other rows say once, few or many, or leave the size out.

d_call: -
v_call: TRBV11-2
clone_size: -
j_call: TRBJ2-3
cdr3_nt: TGTGCCAGCAGCTTAGGGCCTAGTCGACCAGATACGCAGTATTTT
cdr3_aa: CASSLGPSRPDTQYF

d_call: -
v_call: TRBV6-1
clone_size: -
j_call: TRBJ2-7
cdr3_nt: TGTGCCACCGCTCAATCCTACGAGCAGTACTTC
cdr3_aa: CATAQSYEQYF

d_call: -
v_call: TRBV28
clone_size: -
j_call: TRBJ1-5
cdr3_nt: TGTGCCAGCAGCTCGCGGGAGGTTGGTTGGGCCCAGCATTTT
cdr3_aa: CASSSREVGWAQHF

d_call: TRBD1
v_call: TRBV4-1
clone_size: -
j_call: TRBJ1-1
cdr3_nt: TGCGCCAGCAGCCAAGAGGATGGACAGGGAGAGTTGGGGAACACTGAAGCTTTCTTT
cdr3_aa: CASSQEDGQGELGNTEAFF

d_call: -
v_call: TRBV7-2
clone_size: -
j_call: TRBJ2-7
cdr3_nt: TGTGCCAGCAGCCATCTGGGACTGGGGGAAGGCGAGCAGTACTTC
cdr3_aa: CASSHLGLGEGEQYF

d_call: -
v_call: TRBV7-9
clone_size: once
j_call: TRBJ1-4
cdr3_nt: TGTGCCAGCAGCCCCAGGACCCTTTATCATGACAATGAAAAACTGTTTTTT
cdr3_aa: CASSPRTLYHDNEKLFF

d_call: -
v_call: TRBV11-2
clone_size: once
j_call: TRBJ2-3
cdr3_nt: TGTGCCAGCGAAGAGGGGCCAGATACGCAGTATTTT
cdr3_aa: CASEEGPDTQYF

d_call: TRBD1
v_call: TRBV11-3
clone_size: -
j_call: TRBJ2-1
cdr3_nt: TGTGCCAGCAGCCACAACCCCGAGGCGGGACAGGGGATCGATGAGCAGTTCTTC
cdr3_aa: CASSHNPEAGQGIDEQFF

d_call: -
v_call: TRBV27
clone_size: -
j_call: TRBJ2-2
cdr3_nt: TGTGCCAGCCAGACACCTCACGCGAACACCGGGGAGCTGTTTTTT
cdr3_aa: CASQTPHANTGELFF

d_call: TRBD1
v_call: TRBV30
clone_size: once
j_call: TRBJ2-1
cdr3_nt: TGTGCCTGGAGTGGTGGACAGGGAGGCAATGAGCAGTTCTTC
cdr3_aa: CAWSGGQGGNEQFF

d_call: -
v_call: TRBV27
clone_size: -
j_call: TRBJ1-5
cdr3_nt: TGTGCCAGCAGTTTATGGGGGGATGGCAATCAGCCCCAGCATTTT
cdr3_aa: CASSLWGDGNQPQHF

d_call: -
v_call: TRBV7-9
clone_size: -
j_call: TRBJ2-7
cdr3_nt: TGTGCCAGCAGCTTAGTCCTCGGGGCCGGCAACTCCTACGAGCAGTACTTC
cdr3_aa: CASSLVLGAGNSYEQYF

d_call: TRBD1
v_call: TRBV9
clone_size: -
j_call: TRBJ2-1
cdr3_nt: TGTGCCAGCAGCCTAGGTGGGACAGGGTACTACAATGAGCAGTTCTTC
cdr3_aa: CASSLGGTGYYNEQFF

d_call: -
v_call: TRBV27
clone_size: -
j_call: TRBJ2-2
cdr3_nt: TGTGCCAGCAGCCCTAACACCGGGGAGCTGTTTTTT
cdr3_aa: CASSPNTGELFF

d_call: TRBD1
v_call: TRBV5-1
clone_size: -
j_call: TRBJ2-7
cdr3_nt: TGCGCCAGCAGCCATGGACAGGGGCTCCCCTACGAGCAGTACTTC
cdr3_aa: CASSHGQGLPYEQYF

d_call: -
v_call: TRBV6-1
clone_size: -
j_call: TRBJ1-1
cdr3_nt: TGTGCCAGCACCCTTACCTGGACTGGGAACACTGAAGCTTTCTTT
cdr3_aa: CASTLTWTGNTEAFF

d_call: -
v_call: TRBV7-2
clone_size: -
j_call: TRBJ1-1
cdr3_nt: TGTGCCAGCAGCAACACCGGGGACACTGAAGCTTTCTTT
cdr3_aa: CASSNTGDTEAFF

d_call: -
v_call: TRBV29-1
clone_size: -
j_call: TRBJ2-2
cdr3_nt: TGCAGCGGCGAGACAGTGGACACCGGGGAGCTGTTTTTT
cdr3_aa: CSGETVDTGELFF

d_call: TRBD2
v_call: TRBV28
clone_size: -
j_call: TRBJ2-2
cdr3_nt: TGTGCCAGCAGTTTTTTTCGTCGAACCGAACTAGCGGGAATGTTGGGCACCGGGGAGCTGTTTTTT
cdr3_aa: CASSFFRRTELAGMLGTGELFF

d_call: -
v_call: TRBV28
clone_size: once
j_call: TRBJ1-2
cdr3_nt: TGTGCCAGCAGTCCAAACGCCTGGCGGGGGGATGACTATGGCTACACCTTC
cdr3_aa: CASSPNAWRGDDYGYTF

d_call: -
v_call: TRBV29-1
clone_size: -
j_call: TRBJ2-2
cdr3_nt: TGCAGCGGTCTCGAGAACACCGGGGAGCTGTTTTTT
cdr3_aa: CSGLENTGELFF

d_call: TRBD1
v_call: TRBV25-1
clone_size: -
j_call: TRBJ2-3
cdr3_nt: TGTGCCAGCAGTGGGGGACAGGGTAGCACAGATACGCAGTATTTT
cdr3_aa: CASSGGQGSTDTQYF

d_call: TRBD1
v_call: TRBV28
clone_size: -
j_call: TRBJ2-2
cdr3_nt: TGTGCCAGCACGTTTGAACAGGGGATCACCGGGGAGCTGTTTTTT
cdr3_aa: CASTFEQGITGELFF

d_call: TRBD1
v_call: TRBV9
clone_size: -
j_call: TRBJ2-1
cdr3_nt: TGTGCCAGCAGCTCTCAGACAGGGGCCTACAATGAGCAGTTCTTC
cdr3_aa: CASSSQTGAYNEQFF

d_call: -
v_call: TRBV19
clone_size: once
j_call: TRBJ1-5
cdr3_nt: TGTGCCAGTAGTATGGGGCCGAACAATCAGCCCCAGCATTTT
cdr3_aa: CASSMGPNNQPQHF

d_call: -
v_call: TRBV7-8
clone_size: -
j_call: TRBJ2-7
cdr3_nt: TGTGCCAGCAGCTTTCTTTCGGGAGCCTCCTACGAGCAGTACTTC
cdr3_aa: CASSFLSGASYEQYF

d_call: -
v_call: TRBV4-3
clone_size: -
j_call: TRBJ2-7
cdr3_nt: TGCGCCAGCAGCCAAGATTGGACGGGTACCAACGAGCAGTACTTC
cdr3_aa: CASSQDWTGTNEQYF

d_call: TRBD1
v_call: TRBV4-1
clone_size: -
j_call: TRBJ2-6
cdr3_nt: TGCGCCAGCAGCCCTACAGGGGCACGTGCTGCTGGGGCCAACGTCCTGACTTTC
cdr3_aa: CASSPTGARAAGANVLTF

d_call: TRBD1
v_call: TRBV9
clone_size: -
j_call: TRBJ1-3
cdr3_nt: TGTGCCAGCAGCCCTGGGACAGGGCCAAACACCATATATTTT
cdr3_aa: CASSPGTGPNTIYF

d_call: -
v_call: TRBV29-1
clone_size: -
j_call: TRBJ1-4
cdr3_nt: TGCAGCGTTGAAGAGGGGAGGGGCTCAACTAATGAAAAACTGTTTTTT
cdr3_aa: CSVEEGRGSTNEKLFF

d_call: -
v_call: TRBV7-6
clone_size: once
j_call: TRBJ2-2
cdr3_nt: TGTGCCAGCAGCTTAGCTGGGAACACCGGGGAGCTGTTTTTT
cdr3_aa: CASSLAGNTGELFF

d_call: -
v_call: TRBV4-1
clone_size: -
j_call: TRBJ2-7
cdr3_nt: TGCGCCAGCAGCCAAGAGATTTTACAGAGGTATTCGGGTGAGCAGTACTTC
cdr3_aa: CASSQEILQRYSGEQYF

d_call: -
v_call: TRBV7-9
clone_size: -
j_call: TRBJ2-1
cdr3_nt: TGTGCCAGCAGCTTAGGGCAGGGATACAATGAGCAGTTCTTC
cdr3_aa: CASSLGQGYNEQFF

d_call: -
v_call: TRBV19
clone_size: -
j_call: TRBJ2-3
cdr3_nt: TGTGCCAGTATGCAGGGCCAATCACCCGATACGCAGTATTTT
cdr3_aa: CASMQGQSPDTQYF

d_call: -
v_call: TRBV4-1
clone_size: -
j_call: TRBJ2-2
cdr3_nt: TGCGCCAGCAGCCAACAGAGGGGCACCGGGGAGCTGTTTTTT
cdr3_aa: CASSQQRGTGELFF

d_call: TRBD1
v_call: TRBV29-1
clone_size: -
j_call: TRBJ2-7
cdr3_nt: TGCAGCGTTAGGGGGACAGGGTACTACGAGCAGTACTTC
cdr3_aa: CSVRGTGYYEQYF

d_call: -
v_call: TRBV5-4
clone_size: -
j_call: TRBJ2-3
cdr3_nt: TGTGCCAGCAGCTTTAAAGGCACAGATACGCAGTATTTT
cdr3_aa: CASSFKGTDTQYF

d_call: -
v_call: TRBV2
clone_size: -
j_call: TRBJ2-7
cdr3_nt: TGTGCCAGCAGGACCGGACAGGGAGGGCCCTACGAGCAGTACTTC
cdr3_aa: CASRTGQGGPYEQYF

d_call: -
v_call: TRBV29-1
clone_size: -
j_call: TRBJ2-7
cdr3_nt: TGCAGCGTTACGGACAGTTCCTACGAGCAGTACTTC
cdr3_aa: CSVTDSSYEQYF

d_call: -
v_call: TRBV10-1
clone_size: -
j_call: TRBJ1-4
cdr3_nt: TGCGCCAGCAGTGAGAAGGGATGGCGTAATGAAAAACTGTTTTTT
cdr3_aa: CASSEKGWRNEKLFF

d_call: TRBD2
v_call: TRBV7-2
clone_size: once
j_call: TRBJ2-1
cdr3_nt: TGTGCCAGCAGCTCTTGGCCTAGCGGGAGTAACTATGAGCAGTTCTTC
cdr3_aa: CASSSWPSGSNYEQFF

d_call: TRBD2
v_call: TRBV5-4
clone_size: -
j_call: TRBJ2-7
cdr3_nt: TGTGCCAGCAGCTCGGGACTAGCGGGACCGTGGCCCGGCGAGCAGTACTTC
cdr3_aa: CASSSGLAGPWPGEQYF

d_call: -
v_call: TRBV7-9
clone_size: -
j_call: TRBJ2-3
cdr3_nt: TGTGCCAGCAGCCTGACTTGGGACCCCGGGAGCAACACAGATACGCAGTATTTT
cdr3_aa: CASSLTWDPGSNTDTQYF

d_call: -
v_call: TRBV28
clone_size: -
j_call: TRBJ2-7
cdr3_nt: TGTGCCACCGGAGTTGGGACGGAGCAGTACTTC
cdr3_aa: CATGVGTEQYF

d_call: TRBD2
v_call: TRBV7-9
clone_size: -
j_call: TRBJ2-1
cdr3_nt: TGTGCCAGCAGACTTAAAACTAGCGGGATCCTCAATGAGCAGTTCTTC
cdr3_aa: CASRLKTSGILNEQFF

d_call: -
v_call: TRBV7-8
clone_size: -
j_call: TRBJ2-7
cdr3_nt: TGTGCCAGCAGCTTAGGCCCCCCGACCTACGAGCAGTACTTC
cdr3_aa: CASSLGPPTYEQYF

d_call: TRBD2
v_call: TRBV6-5
clone_size: -
j_call: TRBJ2-3
cdr3_nt: TGTGCCAGCAGTTACTCTTCTAGCGGGAGCACAGATACGCAGTATTTT
cdr3_aa: CASSYSSSGSTDTQYF